A single sample gave rise to the 30 T cell receptor beta chains below, sequenced in a study of beta chain features in type 1 diabetes. Reverse transcribing all isolated RNA meant expressed TCRB transcripts were sequenced. Profiling relied on immunoSEQ multiplex PCR, and the TCRdb table lists in-frame clones only, not all of them. Here the sample spans around 290,000 clones, 8% being singletons. Sequencing was performed on central memory CD4+ T cells from blood. The origin of the receptors is a woman aged 18-29 years in good health.

V and J are TRBV18 and TRBJ1-5, with D possibly TRBD1 on 6 matching bases. The CDR3 extends over 14 amino acids. With 5 bases removed from V and 2 bases from J, the gap between germline ends came to 10 bases. The germline V gene encodes CDR1 KGHSH and CDR2 LQKENI. CDR3 sequence reads: CASSTGSGNQPQHF. The CDR3 bases are TGTGCCAGCTCAACAGGGAGTGGCAATCAGCCCCAGCATTTT.

This clone has just a few counts. The V gene is TRBV12-5, the J gene TRBJ2-7; D is perhaps TRBD1 (6 bases). Between the trimmed V and J ends, which lost 5 bases and 0 bases, there was a span of 14 bases. The germline V gene has CDR1 LGHNT and CDR2 FRNRAP. The length of the CDR3 is 15 residues. CDR3 region: CASGRGSGDSYEQYF. In DNA, the CDR3 is TGTGCTAGTGGTCGAGGGTCAGGGGACTCCTACGAGCAGTACTTC.

The chain carries TRBV7-9 and TRBJ1-2; D is ambiguous. Germline V gene sequence: CDR1 SEHNR, CDR2 FQNEAQ (reference sequence). V was shortened by 6 bases and J by 1 base, with 15 bases between the two germline ends. The CDR3 consists of 15 residues. The CDR3 sequence: CASSQTPGRNYGYTF. Here the CDR3 DNA reads TGTGCCAGCAGTCAGACCCCAGGCCGTAACTATGGCTACACCTTC.

This clone was seen more than once but under ten times. The chain couples TRBV7-9 to TRBJ1-2; D call uncertain. CDR1 SEHNR and CDR2 FQNEAQ come from the germline V gene (reference sequence). CDR3 length equals 12 residues. V lost 7 bases to trimming and J lost 8 bases, with 14 bases between them. The DNA of the CDR3 is TGTGCCAGCACCGCGACGAATTCGGGCTACACCTTC. Protein sequence: CASTATNSGYTF.

The V and J genes are TRBV7-2 and TRBJ1-2, with 8 bases lining up with TRBD1. CDR1 SGHTA and CDR2 FQGNSA come from the germline V gene. The CDR3 extends over 13 amino acids. V shed 5 bases and J 5 bases; nucleotides not matched to a gene: 4. In DNA form, the CDR3 reads TGTGCCAGCAGCCCCCGGACAGGGTATGGCTACACCTTC. Translating gives CASSPRTGYGYTF.

This clone was detected a few times. The same CDR3 also results from other DNA sequences found in this sample. The CDR3 sequence: CASSPLSGTTDTQYF. Here the CDR3 DNA reads TGTGCCAGCTCACCCCTGTCGGGGACGACAGATACGCAGTATTTT. The V gene is TRBV18, the J gene TRBJ2-3; D assignment may be TRBD1 or TRBD2 (5 bases each). The CDR3 spans 15 residues. The V end lost 3 bases, the J end lost 3 bases, and 13 bases lay between the germline ends. Germline CDR1 is KGHSH and CDR2 is LQKENI.

This clone was recorded a few times. The V and J genes are TRBV6-6 and TRBJ2-3; D is perhaps TRBD1 (6 bases). The V end lost 5 bases, the J end lost 6 bases, and 18 bases lay between the germline ends. CDR3 length equals 15 residues. Looked up from germline, CDR1 is MNHNY and CDR2 is SVGAGI (reference sequence). CDR3 DNA: TGTGCCAGCAGTCCGGCGTCAAAGGGGGTGGATACGCAGTATTTT. Translation: CASSPASKGVDTQYF.

This clone was picked up a small number of times. The chain links TRBV2 to TRBJ1-2; a possible D gene is TRBD1 (6 bases). The ends were cut back, 2 bases at V and 5 bases at J, with 12 bases in the middle. The V gene's germline CDR1 is SNHLY and CDR2 FYNNEI. This CDR3 comprises 14 residues. CDR3 DNA sequence: TGTGCCAGCAGTGAATCTGGGACACAGTATGGCTACACCTTC. It yields the protein CASSESGTQYGYTF.

This clone was seen at least ten times. In DNA form, the CDR3 reads TGTGCCAGCAGCTCATCGGGCGGTTGGGGTAGACTAGCAGACACCGGGGAGCTGTTTTTT. Protein sequence: CASSSSGGWGRLADTGELFF. This rearrangement joins TRBV5-5 to TRBJ2-2; 7 positions agree with TRBD2. The junction had 20 bases not matched to a gene; V was cut back by 3 bases and J by 3 bases. The CDR3 is made up of 20 amino acids. Germline-derived CDR1 and CDR2 are SGHKS and YYEKEE (reference sequence).

This chain links TRBV7-3 with TRBJ2-5; D remains unclear. V was pared by 4 bases and J by 3 bases, with 15 bases between. There are 15 residues in the CDR3. CDR1 SGHTA and CDR2 FQGTGA come from the germline V gene. CDR3: CASSSLGGGKETQYF. CDR3 nucleotides: TGTGCCAGCAGCTCCCTCGGCGGTGGAAAAGAGACCCAGTACTTC.

This clone came up a few times. The chain combines TRBV2 with TRBJ2-3; 10 nucleotides agree with TRBD2. This CDR3 is 15 amino acids long. Germline V gene lookup returns CDR1 SNHLY and CDR2 FYNNEI. The V segment lost 4 bases and the J segment 1 base; nucleotides outside the gene matches: 2. The chain's CDR3 is CASSVGTSGTDTQYF. In DNA, the CDR3 is TGTGCCAGCAGTGTTGGGACTAGCGGCACAGATACGCAGTATTTT. Filled out from reference TRBV2 and TRBJ2-3, the complete variable domain reads EPEVTQTPSHQVTQMGQEVILRCVPISNHLYFYWYRQILGQKVEFLVSFYNNEISEKSEIFDDQFSVERPDGSNFTLKIRSTKLEDSAMYFCASSVGTSGTDTQYFGPGTRLTVL.

This clone was counted between two and nine times. The CDR3 reads CASSNPARQTGPTEAFF. The CDR3 DNA sequence: TGCGCCAGCAGCAACCCCGCCAGACAGACAGGACCCACTGAAGCTTTCTTT. The chain carries TRBV23-1 and TRBJ1-1; maybe TRBD1 (6 bases). TRBV23-1 is sorted into the ORF group, with uncertain function. V was shortened by 6 bases and J by 4 bases, with 24 bases between the two germline ends. The CDR3 has 17 amino acids.

The chain joins TRBV9 to TRBJ2-5; 7 nucleotides align to TRBD2. Trimming at V came to 4 bases and at J to 4 bases, leaving 10 bases not matched to a gene. Germline CDR1 is SGDLS and CDR2 is YYNGEE. CDR3 length: 15 residues. The CDR3, as DNA: TGTGCCAGCAGCCCAAGAGCGGGGACCTCAGAGACCCAGTACTTC. Translation gives CASSPRAGTSETQYF.

This clone showed up just a few times. The chain carries TRBV28 and TRBJ2-2, with a possible D match to TRBD2 (7 bases). The CDR3 loop spans 12 amino acids. V lost 8 bases and J 7 bases, leaving 11 bases between the germline ends. Germline V gene data show CDR1 as MDHEN and CDR2 as SYDVKM. Here the CDR3 DNA reads TGTGCCAGCGGGGGGGCCATCGGGGAGCTGTTTTTT. This encodes CASGGAIGELFF. The variable domain in full, with the rest retrieved from reference TRBV28 and TRBJ2-2, is DVKVTQSSRYLVKRTGEKVFLECVQDMDHENMFWYRQDPGLGLRLIYFSYDVKMKEKGDIPEGYSVSREKKERFSLILESASTNQTSMYLCASGGAIGELFFGEGSRLTVL.

This clone was found a few times. The V call is TRBV29-1, the J call TRBJ1-2; 11 bases line up with TRBD1. CDR1 SQVTM and CDR2 ANQGSEA come from the germline V gene. The CDR3 is made up of 14 amino acids. Trimming took 2 bases from V and 4 from J; bases not matched to a gene: 3. Here the CDR3 DNA reads TGCAGCGTTGAAAGAGGGACAGGGGGCTATGGCTACACCTTC. The encoded protein is CSVERGTGGYGYTF.

This clone was seen only a few times. This chain joins TRBV7-3 and TRBJ2-6; D is unclear. The CDR3 totals 18 residues. Germline V gene lookup returns CDR1 SGHTA and CDR2 FQGTGA. V lost 2 bases, J lost 0 bases, and 14 bases lay in between. CDR3 nucleotides: TGTGCCAGCAGCTTAGGGCTCAGGAGATCCTCTGGGGCCAACGTCCTGACTTTC. Protein sequence: CASSLGLRRSSGANVLTF. Based on the CDR3 plus reference TRBV7-3 and TRBJ2-6, the full variable domain is GAGVSQTPSNKVTEKGKYVELRCDPISGHTALYWYRQSLGQGPEFLIYFQGTGAADDSGLPNDRFFAVRPEGSVSTLKIQRTERGDSAVYLCASSLGLRRSSGANVLTFGAGSRLTVL.

In this sample, this clone turned up a few times. This chain uses TRBV6-5 with TRBJ1-5; no reliable D call. CDR1 and CDR2 from the germline V gene are MNHEY and SVGAGI. The CDR3 contains 13 residues. V was clipped by 5 bases and J by 0 bases, with 5 bases between them. The CDR3 DNA reads TGTGCCAGCAGTCGCAATAGCAATCAGCCCCAGCATTTT. Translating gives CASSRNSNQPQHF.

This clone has just a few counts. The missing conserved phenylalanine or tryptophan at the end of this CDR3 makes a read error likely. It is unclear where the CDR3 begins or ends on the DNA, so no DNA is shown, and the CDR3 is as TCRdb lists it. The chain uses TRBV2 and TRBJ2-7. Germline assignment: CDR1 SNHLY and CDR2 FYNNEI. Ends included, the CDR3 has 13 residues. The CDR3: CASSETGPQLPAL.

This clone has ten or more counts. The chain uses TRBV14 and TRBJ2-7, with D possibly being TRBD2 (6 bases). Deletions cut 0 bases from V and 2 bases from J, with 14 bases between. The CDR3 length is 16 residues. Germline V gene data show CDR1 as SGHDN and CDR2 as FVKESK. This CDR3 reads CASSQDATGATYEQYF. CDR3 nucleotide sequence: TGTGCCAGCAGCCAAGATGCGACGGGAGCTACCTACGAGCAGTACTTC.

This chain uses TRBV7-9 with TRBJ1-6, with 7 nucleotides matching TRBD1. J gave up 9 bases and V 5 bases, and 7 bases lay outside the gene matches. The CDR3 has 14 amino acids. Germline assignment: CDR1 SEHNR and CDR2 FQNEAQ (reference sequence). The CDR3 loop is CASSPDRAFSPLHF. The DNA for the CDR3 is TGTGCCAGCAGCCCTGACAGGGCATTTTCACCCCTCCACTTT.

The DNA for the CDR3 is TGTGCCAGCAGAGCGTTAAGCTCCTACAATGAGCAGTTCTTC. Translated, it gives CASRALSSYNEQFF. The chain carries TRBV9 and TRBJ2-1; the D is unclear. The CDR3 length is 14 residues. V was pared by 5 bases and J by 0 bases, with 9 bases between. CDR1 and CDR2 (germline): SGDLS, YYNGEE.

The chain joins TRBV20-1 to TRBJ1-2; no definite D call. The CDR3 runs 11 residues. CDR1 and CDR2 from the germline V gene are DFQATT and SNEGSKA (reference sequence). Trimming cost V 2 bases and J 8 bases, with 9 bases left between them. CDR3 sequence (DNA): TGCAGTGCTAGAACCGGGTGGGGCTACACCTTC. Its protein is CSARTGWGYTF.

This clone came up a few times. The V and J genes are TRBV5-6 and TRBJ2-1; TRBD1 or TRBD2 may be the D gene (7 bases each). Deletions cut 2 bases from V and 4 bases from J, with 13 bases between. Germline V gene lookup returns CDR1 SGHDT and CDR2 YYEEEE. The CDR3 totals 15 residues. CDR3 DNA sequence: TGTGCCAGCAGCTTTAACAGGGGAGGGTACAATGAGCAGTTCTTC. As protein: CASSFNRGGYNEQFF.

The chain joins TRBV4-3 to TRBJ1-5; D gene uncertain. V was cut by 4 bases and J by 1 base, with 8 bases left in between. From germline, CDR1 is LGHNA and CDR2 YSLEER. The CDR3 extends over 14 amino acids. CDR3 amino acids: CASSPARSNQPQHF. The CDR3 DNA is TGCGCCAGCAGCCCCGCACGGAGCAATCAGCCCCAGCATTTT.

In its sample, this clone was seen a few times. The CDR3 loop is CASSEQGKKPQHF. Written as DNA, the CDR3 is TGTGCATCCTCGGAACAGGGGAAAAAGCCCCAGCATTTT. J is TRBJ1-5 and V is TRBV30, with 7 bases fitting TRBD1. The germline CDR1 and CDR2 sequences are GTSNPN and SVGIG (reference sequence). This CDR3 comprises 13 residues.

The chain uses TRBV12-5 and TRBJ2-5, with D possibly matching TRBD1 (6 bases). The CDR3 consists of 14 residues. The V end was cut by 1 base, the J end by 2 bases, with 8 bases between. CDR1 and CDR2 (germline): LGHNT, FRNRAP. CDR3 in DNA: TGTGCTAGTGGTTTGGGGACAGTACAAGAGACCCAGTACTTC. Protein sequence: CASGLGTVQETQYF.

V is TRBV7-2 and J is TRBJ1-1; TRBD1 is a possible D gene (6 bases). The CDR3 runs to 13 residues. Germline V lookup: CDR1 SGHTA, CDR2 FQGNSA. Trimming shortened V by 5 bases and J by 8 bases, and 15 bases separated the two germline ends. In DNA form, the CDR3 reads TGTGCCAGCAGCCTAGATCCGGGACAAGAAGCTTTCTTT. Translation gives CASSLDPGQEAFF.

This clone has a count of ten or more. The chain joins TRBV6-5 to TRBJ2-7; 8 bases fit TRBD1. V was clipped by 6 bases and J by 3 bases; unmatched bases: 10. CDR1 is MNHEY and CDR2 is SVGAGI in the germline V gene. CDR3 length equals 15 residues. The CDR3 coding sequence is TGTGCCAGCAGCCGGACAGGGTCCGCGCGCTACGAGCAGTACGTC. It translates to CASSRTGSARYEQYV.

The chain uses TRBV29-1 and TRBJ1-2; the D gene is possibly TRBD1 (6 bases). Trimming pared 2 bases from V and 0 bases from J, leaving 16 bases between. The germline CDR1 and CDR2 sequences are SQVTM and ANQGSEA. This CDR3 is built from 16 residues. CDR3 sequence reads: CSVESSQGLTNYGYTF. The DNA for the CDR3 is TGCAGCGTTGAATCGTCACAGGGATTAACTAACTATGGCTACACCTTC.

The chain's CDR3 is CASSLEPWGWTSGSNEQFF. The CDR3, as DNA: TGTGCCAGCAGCTTAGAGCCGTGGGGGTGGACTAGCGGGTCCAATGAGCAGTTCTTC. The chain has TRBV7-2 and TRBJ2-1, with 11 positions matching TRBD2. Germline V gene lookup returns CDR1 SGHTA and CDR2 FQGNSA. The CDR3 spans 19 residues. The trim removed 1 base at V and 6 bases at J, leaving 14 bases unmatched. The whole variable domain, remainder taken from reference TRBV7-2 and TRBJ2-1, is GAGVSQSPSNKVTEKGKDVELRCDPISGHTALYWYRQSLGQGLEFLIYFQGNSAPDKSGLPSDRFSAERTGGSVSTLTIQRTQQEDSAVYLCASSLEPWGWTSGSNEQFFGPGTRLTVL.